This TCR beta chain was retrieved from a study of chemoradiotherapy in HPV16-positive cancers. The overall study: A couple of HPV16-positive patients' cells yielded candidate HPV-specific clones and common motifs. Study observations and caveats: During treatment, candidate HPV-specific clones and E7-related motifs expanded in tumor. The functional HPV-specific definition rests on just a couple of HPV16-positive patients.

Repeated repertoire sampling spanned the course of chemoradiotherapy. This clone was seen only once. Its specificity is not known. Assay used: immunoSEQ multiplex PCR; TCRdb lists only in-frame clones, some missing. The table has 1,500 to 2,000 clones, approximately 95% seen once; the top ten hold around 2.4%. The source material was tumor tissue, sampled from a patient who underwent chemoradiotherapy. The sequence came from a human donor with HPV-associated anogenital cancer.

CDR3 protein: CASSPTLDGFYGYTF. As DNA, the CDR3 is TGTGCCAGCAGTCCAACCCTGGACGGATTCTATGGCTACACCTTC. The chain uses TRBV28 and TRBJ1-2; D gene uncertain. Trimming removed 5 bases from V and 4 bases from J, with 17 bases in between. The CDR3 extends over 15 amino acids. The germline gives CDR1 MDHEN, CDR2 SYDVKM.